What follows are 16 T cell receptor beta chains derived from one specimen sequenced in a study of beta chain features in type 1 diabetes. The study, taken as a whole, reports: Moderately but significantly shorter TCRB CDR3s were found in Type 1 diabetes patients in all four CD4+ subsets.

Every bit of the isolated RNA underwent reverse transcription, so sequencing read expressed TCRB transcripts. The assay was immunoSEQ multiplex PCR, and TCRdb's table has in-frame clones only and misses some. The sample carries around 250,000 clones, approximately 15% recorded once. No antigens are known for them. What was sequenced was naive CD4+ T cells from blood. These receptor sequences come from a man aged 25 to 40 with type 1 diabetes.

DNA for the CDR3: TGTGCCAGCACCCTTAGGGGAGGATCGGTCACAGATACGCAGTATTTT. It translates to CASTLRGGSVTDTQYF. The gene calls are TRBV7-8 and TRBJ2-3; TRBD2 might be the D (6 bases). V was clipped by 7 bases and J by 2 bases, with 19 bases between them. The CDR3 loop spans 16 amino acids. Germline V gene data show CDR1 as SGHVS and CDR2 as FQNEAQ.

This chain's CDR3 is CASSLSRGGAQPNYEQYF. The CDR3 coding sequence is TGTGCCAGCAGTTTATCCCGGGGGGGAGCCCAACCTAACTACGAGCAGTACTTC. The chain recombines TRBV27 with TRBJ2-7, with 8 positions matching TRBD2. Looked up from germline, CDR1 is MNHEY and CDR2 is SMNVEV (reference sequence). CDR3 length: 18 residues. V trimming: 0 bases; J trimming: 3 bases; junction bases outside the gene matches: 13.

This clone has only one observation. The rearrangement joins TRBV10-2 to TRBJ1-4; D is ambiguous. This CDR3 has 16 amino acids. Trimming shortened V by 4 bases and J by 3 bases, and 15 bases separated the two germline ends. Germline lookup yields CDR1 WSHSY and CDR2 SAAADI. CDR3 residues: CASSGSEGGPNEKLFF. As DNA, the CDR3 is TGCGCCAGCAGTGGGAGTGAGGGCGGCCCTAATGAAAAACTGTTTTTT.

This clone has just a few counts. The V call is TRBV7-6, the J call TRBJ2-1, with TRBD1 matching over 8 bases. Per the germline V gene, CDR1 is SGHVS and CDR2 is FNYEAQ. The junction had 16 bases not matched to a gene; V was cut back by 4 bases and J by 8 bases. This CDR3 has 17 amino acids. The CDR3 here is CASSSKPTGTGVDEQFF. The CDR3 DNA follows: TGTGCCAGCAGCTCTAAACCTACCGGGACAGGTGTGGATGAGCAGTTCTTC. Supplemented by reference TRBV7-6 and TRBJ2-1, the full variable domain reads GAGVSQSPRYKVTKRGQDVALRCDPISGHVSLYWYRQALGQGPEFLTYFNYEAQQDKSGLPNDRFSAERPEGSISTLTIQRTEQRDSAMYRCASSSKPTGTGVDEQFFGPGTRLTVL.

The chain recombines TRBV6-5 with TRBJ2-3; D is possibly TRBD2 (5 bases). CDR3 length: 15 amino acids. Trimming cost V 0 bases and J 6 bases, with 13 bases left between them. Germline-derived CDR1 and CDR2 are MNHEY and SVGAGI. The CDR3 nucleotides read TGTGCCAGCAGTTACTCGTTAGAGGGTGCGGATACGCAGTATTTT. Amino acid sequence: CASSYSLEGADTQYF.

This clone was detected a few times. The rearrangement uses TRBV7-9 and TRBJ2-5; D gene unclear. The V gene lost 5 bases and the J gene lost 5 bases, with 6 bases spanning the gap. Germline CDR1 reads SEHNR; CDR2 reads FQNEAQ (reference sequence). This CDR3 spans 11 amino acids. The CDR3 here is CASSHGETQYF. The CDR3 DNA reads TGTGCCAGCAGCCACGGGGAGACCCAGTACTTC.

V usage is TRBV10-3 and J usage is TRBJ1-5, with a tentative D call TRBD1 (6 bases). From germline, CDR1 is ENHRY and CDR2 SYGVKD. The CDR3 contains 13 residues. The V end was cut by 7 bases, the J end by 4 bases, with 11 bases between. In DNA form, the CDR3 reads TGTGCCATCAAGGGAGGGGGGAATCAGCCCCAGCATTTT. It codes for CAIKGGGNQPQHF.

With regard to this clone: Other DNA sequences from this sample encode an identical CDR3 as well. V gene TRBV11-2 combines with J gene TRBJ2-3; unclear D gene. Per the germline V gene, CDR1 is SGHAT and CDR2 is FQNNGV. There are 11 residues in the CDR3. V was pared by 5 bases and J by 3 bases, with 3 bases between. CDR3 sequence reads: CASSPTDTQYF. The CDR3 DNA is TGTGCCAGCAGCCCTACAGATACGCAGTATTTT.

This clone was seen only a few times. V usage is TRBV9 and J usage is TRBJ2-5; D is possibly TRBD2 (5 bases). V lost 1 base and J 1 base, leaving 11 bases between the germline ends. CDR1 and CDR2 from the germline V gene are SGDLS and YYNGEE. This CDR3 region has 15 residues. This CDR3 is CASSVSLASQETQYF. CDR3 bases: TGTGCCAGCAGCGTATCCCTAGCTAGCCAAGAGACCCAGTACTTC.

The V gene is TRBV7-9, the J gene TRBJ2-7; 9 positions agree with TRBD1. The CDR3 totals 14 residues. V lost 7 bases, J lost 3 bases, and 7 bases stayed unmatched. Germline CDR1 reads SEHNR; CDR2 reads FQNEAQ (reference sequence). CDR3 sequence reads: CASTPGTGFYEQYF. CDR3 DNA: TGTGCCAGCACCCCCGGGACAGGGTTCTACGAGCAGTACTTC.

This clone was seen a handful of times. The V gene is TRBV18, the J gene TRBJ1-1; D uncertain. The germline V gene has CDR1 KGHSH and CDR2 LQKENI. The CDR3 is made up of 14 amino acids. The V end lost 2 bases, the J end lost 0 bases, and 7 bases lay between the germline ends. In DNA form, the CDR3 reads TGTGCCAGCTCACCAAAAACACTGAACACTGAAGCTTTCTTT. It encodes CASSPKTLNTEAFF.

This clone has only a few counts. J is TRBJ1-2 and V is TRBV29-1, with 7 bases matching TRBD1. The V and J ends lost 4 bases and 1 base, in that order; junction bases with no gene match: 3. CDR1 is SQVTM, CDR2 ANQGSEA, per germline. The CDR3 runs to 13 residues. CDR3 loop: CSVGAGGNYGYTF. As DNA, the CDR3 is TGCAGCGTTGGCGCAGGGGGTAACTATGGCTACACCTTC.

The sample holds a few counts of this clone. V is TRBV6-6 and J is TRBJ2-7; 12 positions agree with TRBD2. CDR1 and CDR2 (germline): MNHNY, SVGAGI (reference sequence). J lost 0 bases, V lost 5 bases, and 2 bases had no gene match. The CDR3 is 15 residues long. The CDR3 sequence is CASSLTSGGSYEQYF. The CDR3 DNA is TGTGCCAGCAGTCTGACTAGCGGGGGCTCCTACGAGCAGTACTTC.

The V gene is TRBV30, the J gene TRBJ2-3, with TRBD2 matching over 8 bases. The CDR3 covers 14 residues. CDR1 is GTSNPN and CDR2 is SVGIG in the germline V gene (reference sequence). After removal of 0 bases from V and 6 bases from J, the junction contained 5 bases not matched to a gene. The CDR3 loop is CAWSVGGGSDTQYF. DNA for the CDR3: TGTGCCTGGAGTGTTGGCGGGGGGAGTGATACGCAGTATTTT.

There are a few counts of this clone. The sample carries other DNA sequences with the same CDR3. J is TRBJ1-1 and V is TRBV7-9; TRBD1 matches 11 bases. V was clipped by 5 bases and J by 5 bases; unmatched bases: 4. Germline V gene data show CDR1 as SEHNR and CDR2 as FQNEAQ (reference sequence). This CDR3 contains 14 residues. The CDR3 reads CASSPGQGATEAFF. CDR3 nucleotide sequence: TGTGCCAGCAGCCCCGGACAGGGGGCGACTGAAGCTTTCTTT.

This chain joins TRBV27 and TRBJ2-3, with D unclear. V lost 2 bases and J 0 bases, leaving 6 bases between the germline ends. Germline lookup yields CDR1 MNHEY and CDR2 SMNVEV (reference sequence). This CDR3 region has 14 residues. Here the CDR3 reads CASSLSESTDTQYF. CDR3 coding DNA: TGTGCCAGCAGTTTAAGTGAGAGCACAGATACGCAGTATTTT.